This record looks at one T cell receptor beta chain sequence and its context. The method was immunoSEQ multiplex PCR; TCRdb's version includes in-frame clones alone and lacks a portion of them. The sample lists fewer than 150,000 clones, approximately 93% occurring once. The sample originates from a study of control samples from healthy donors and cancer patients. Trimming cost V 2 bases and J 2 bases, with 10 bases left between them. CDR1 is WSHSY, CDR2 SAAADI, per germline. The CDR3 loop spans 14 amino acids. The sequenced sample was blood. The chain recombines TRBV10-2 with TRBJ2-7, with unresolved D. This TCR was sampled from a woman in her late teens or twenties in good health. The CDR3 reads CASSEVWGTYEQYF. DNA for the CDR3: TGCGCCAGCAGTGAGGTTTGGGGAACCTACGAGCAGTACTTC.